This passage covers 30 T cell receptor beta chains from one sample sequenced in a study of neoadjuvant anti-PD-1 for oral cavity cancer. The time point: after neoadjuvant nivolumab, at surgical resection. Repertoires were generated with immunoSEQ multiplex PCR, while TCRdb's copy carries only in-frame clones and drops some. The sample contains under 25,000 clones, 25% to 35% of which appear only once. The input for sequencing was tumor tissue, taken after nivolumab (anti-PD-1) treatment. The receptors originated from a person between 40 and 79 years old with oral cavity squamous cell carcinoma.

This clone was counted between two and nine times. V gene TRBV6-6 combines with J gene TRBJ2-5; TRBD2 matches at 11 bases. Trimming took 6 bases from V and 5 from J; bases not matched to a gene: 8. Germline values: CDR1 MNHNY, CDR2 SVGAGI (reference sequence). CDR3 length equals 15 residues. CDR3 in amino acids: CASSTSGRVAETQYF. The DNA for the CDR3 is TGTGCCAGCAGCACTAGCGGGAGAGTCGCGGAGACCCAGTACTTC.

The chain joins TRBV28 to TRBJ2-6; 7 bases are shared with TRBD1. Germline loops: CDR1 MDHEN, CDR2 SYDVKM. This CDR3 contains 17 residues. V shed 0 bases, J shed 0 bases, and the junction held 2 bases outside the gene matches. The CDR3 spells CASSLWGQSSGANVLTF. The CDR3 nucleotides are TGTGCCAGCAGTTTATGGGGACAGAGCTCTGGGGCCAACGTCCTGACTTTC. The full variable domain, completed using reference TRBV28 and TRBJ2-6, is DVKVTQSSRYLVKRTGEKVFLECVQDMDHENMFWYRQDPGLGLRLIYFSYDVKMKEKGDIPEGYSVSREKKERFSLILESASTNQTSMYLCASSLWGQSSGANVLTFGAGSRLTVL.

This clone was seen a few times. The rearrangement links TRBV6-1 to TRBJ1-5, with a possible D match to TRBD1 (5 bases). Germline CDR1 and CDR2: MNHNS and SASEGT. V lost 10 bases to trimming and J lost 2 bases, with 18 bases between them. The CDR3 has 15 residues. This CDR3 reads CAIRDLLGGNQPQHF. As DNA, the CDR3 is TGTGCCATCCGGGACCTCCTGGGGGGCAATCAGCCCCAGCATTTT.

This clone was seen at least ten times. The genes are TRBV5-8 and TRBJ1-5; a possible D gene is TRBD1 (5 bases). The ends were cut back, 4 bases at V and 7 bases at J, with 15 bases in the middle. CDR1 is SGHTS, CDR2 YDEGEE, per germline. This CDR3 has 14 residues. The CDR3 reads CASSPGGIRQPQHF. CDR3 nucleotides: TGTGCCAGCAGCCCCGGGGGGATCCGGCAGCCCCAGCATTTT.

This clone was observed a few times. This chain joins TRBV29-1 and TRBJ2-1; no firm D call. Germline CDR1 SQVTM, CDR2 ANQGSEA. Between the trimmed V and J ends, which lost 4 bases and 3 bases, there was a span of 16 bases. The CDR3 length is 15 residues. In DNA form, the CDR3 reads TGCAGCGTTGGAAAGTTGACGGACGTCTACAATGAGCAGTTCTTC. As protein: CSVGKLTDVYNEQFF.

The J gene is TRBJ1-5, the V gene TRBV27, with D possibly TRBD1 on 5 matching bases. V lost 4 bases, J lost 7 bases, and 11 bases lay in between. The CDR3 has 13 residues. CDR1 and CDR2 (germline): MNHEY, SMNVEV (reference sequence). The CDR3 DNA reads TGTGCCAGCAGTTGGGGGTCTGGGCAGCCCCAGCATTTT. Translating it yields CASSWGSGQPQHF.

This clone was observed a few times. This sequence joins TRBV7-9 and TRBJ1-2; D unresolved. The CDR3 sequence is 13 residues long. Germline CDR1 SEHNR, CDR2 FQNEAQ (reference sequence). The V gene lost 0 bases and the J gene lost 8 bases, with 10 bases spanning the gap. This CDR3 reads CASSLAPGRGYTF. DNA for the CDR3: TGTGCCAGCAGCTTAGCGCCTGGCAGGGGCTACACCTTC.

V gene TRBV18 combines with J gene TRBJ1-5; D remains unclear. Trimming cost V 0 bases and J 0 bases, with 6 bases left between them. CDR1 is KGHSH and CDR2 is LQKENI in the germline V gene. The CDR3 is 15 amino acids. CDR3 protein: CASSPPGNSNQPQHF. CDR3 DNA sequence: TGTGCCAGCTCACCACCGGGAAATAGCAATCAGCCCCAGCATTTT.

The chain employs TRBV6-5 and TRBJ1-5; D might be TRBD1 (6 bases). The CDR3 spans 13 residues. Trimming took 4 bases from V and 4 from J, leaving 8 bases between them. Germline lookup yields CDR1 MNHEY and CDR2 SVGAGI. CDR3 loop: CASSWGQNQPQHF. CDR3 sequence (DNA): TGTGCCAGCAGTTGGGGACAAAATCAGCCCCAGCATTTT.

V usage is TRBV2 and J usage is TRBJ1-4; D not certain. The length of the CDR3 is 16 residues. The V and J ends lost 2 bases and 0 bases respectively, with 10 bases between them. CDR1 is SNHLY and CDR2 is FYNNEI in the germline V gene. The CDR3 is CASSESPSATNEKLFF. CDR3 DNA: TGTGCCAGCAGTGAATCCCCCAGTGCAACTAATGAAAAACTGTTTTTT.

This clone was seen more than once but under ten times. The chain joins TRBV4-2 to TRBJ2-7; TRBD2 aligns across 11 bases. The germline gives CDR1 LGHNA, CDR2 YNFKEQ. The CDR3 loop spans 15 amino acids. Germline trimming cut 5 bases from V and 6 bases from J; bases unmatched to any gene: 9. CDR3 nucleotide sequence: TGTGCCAGCAGCGAGGAACTAGCGGGAGTTAGCGAGCAGTACTTC. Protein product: CASSEELAGVSEQYF.

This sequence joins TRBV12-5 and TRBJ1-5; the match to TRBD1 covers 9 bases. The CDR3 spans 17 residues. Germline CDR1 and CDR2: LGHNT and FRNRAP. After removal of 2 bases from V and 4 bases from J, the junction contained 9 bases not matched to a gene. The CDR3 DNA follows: TGTGCTAGTGGTTTGAGCCCGGGACAGGGCGGAAATCAGCCCCAGCATTTT. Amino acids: CASGLSPGQGGNQPQHF.

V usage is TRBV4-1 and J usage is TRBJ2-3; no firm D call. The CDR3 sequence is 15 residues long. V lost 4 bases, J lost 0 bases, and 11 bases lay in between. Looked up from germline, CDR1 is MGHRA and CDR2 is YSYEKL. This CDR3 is CASSPWAASTDTQYF. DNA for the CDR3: TGCGCCAGCAGCCCATGGGCCGCTAGCACAGATACGCAGTATTTT.

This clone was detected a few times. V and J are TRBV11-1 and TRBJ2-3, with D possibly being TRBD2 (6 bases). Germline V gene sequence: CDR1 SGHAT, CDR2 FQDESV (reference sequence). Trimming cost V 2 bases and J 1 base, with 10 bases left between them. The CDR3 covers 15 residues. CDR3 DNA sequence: TGTGCCAGCAGCTTACGTTGGGGGGGCACAGATACGCAGTATTTT. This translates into CASSLRWGGTDTQYF.

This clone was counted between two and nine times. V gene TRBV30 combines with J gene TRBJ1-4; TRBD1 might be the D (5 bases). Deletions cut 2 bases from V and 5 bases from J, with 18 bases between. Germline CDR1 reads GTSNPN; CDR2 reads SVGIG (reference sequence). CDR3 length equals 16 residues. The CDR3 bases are TGTGCCTGGAGTTCGGGGTTTGAGGGGTTGAATGAAAAACTGTTTTTT. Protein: CAWSSGFEGLNEKLFF.

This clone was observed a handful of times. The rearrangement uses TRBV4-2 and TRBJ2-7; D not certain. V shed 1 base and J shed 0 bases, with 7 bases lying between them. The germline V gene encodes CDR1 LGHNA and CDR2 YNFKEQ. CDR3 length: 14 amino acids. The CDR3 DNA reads TGTGCCAGCAGCCAAGGTGGGCCCTCCTACGAGCAGTACTTC. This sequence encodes CASSQGGPSYEQYF.

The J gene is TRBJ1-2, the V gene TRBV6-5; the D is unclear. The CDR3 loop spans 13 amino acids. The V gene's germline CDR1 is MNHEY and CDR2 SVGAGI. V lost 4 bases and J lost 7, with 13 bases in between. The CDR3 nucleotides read TGTGCCAGCAGTTTACGACCCCTCACTGGCTACACCTTC. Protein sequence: CASSLRPLTGYTF.

The CDR3 bases are TGCGCCAGCAGCTTTGGGATTACAGGTAGCAATCAGCCCCAGCATTTT. It specifies CASSFGITGSNQPQHF. The rearrangement joins TRBV5-1 to TRBJ1-5; a weak D match, TRBD1 (5 bases). Germline assignment: CDR1 SGHRS and CDR2 YFSETQ. This CDR3 comprises 16 residues. V gave up 2 bases and J gave up 0 bases, with 12 bases separating them.

The CDR3 loop reads CAISDGEIYEQYF. The CDR3 bases are TGTGCCATCAGTGATGGTGAGATATACGAGCAGTACTTC. This rearrangement joins TRBV10-3 to TRBJ2-7, with D unresolved. V lost 3 bases to trimming and J lost 4 bases, with 10 bases between them. Per the germline V gene, CDR1 is ENHRY and CDR2 is SYGVKD. CDR3 size: 13 residues.

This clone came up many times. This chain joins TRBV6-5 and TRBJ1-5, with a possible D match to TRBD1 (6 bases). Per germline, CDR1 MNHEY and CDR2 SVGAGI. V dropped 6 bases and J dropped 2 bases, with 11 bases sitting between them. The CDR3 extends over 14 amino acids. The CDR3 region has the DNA TGTGCCAGCAGGACAACAGGGCGCAATCAGCCCCAGCATTTT. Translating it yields CASRTTGRNQPQHF.

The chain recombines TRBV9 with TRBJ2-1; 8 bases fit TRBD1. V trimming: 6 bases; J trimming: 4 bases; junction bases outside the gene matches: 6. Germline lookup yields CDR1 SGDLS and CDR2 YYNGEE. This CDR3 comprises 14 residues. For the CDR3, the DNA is TGTGCCAGCAACGGACAGGGTTTATACAATGAGCAGTTCTTC. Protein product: CASNGQGLYNEQFF.

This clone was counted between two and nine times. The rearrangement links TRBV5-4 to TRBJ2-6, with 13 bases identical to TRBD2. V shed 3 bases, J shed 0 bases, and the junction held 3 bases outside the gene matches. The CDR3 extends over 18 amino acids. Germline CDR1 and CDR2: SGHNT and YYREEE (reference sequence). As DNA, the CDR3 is TGTGCCAGCAGCTCCGGGACTAGCGGGAACTCTGGGGCCAACGTCCTGACTTTC. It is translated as CASSSGTSGNSGANVLTF.

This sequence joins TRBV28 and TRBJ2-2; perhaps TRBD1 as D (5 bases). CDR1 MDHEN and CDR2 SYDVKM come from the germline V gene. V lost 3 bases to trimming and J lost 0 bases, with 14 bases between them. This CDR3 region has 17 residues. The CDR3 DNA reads TGTGCCAGCAGTTTTGGGGCTCAGCGAACGAACACCGGGGAGCTGTTTTTT. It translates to CASSFGAQRTNTGELFF.

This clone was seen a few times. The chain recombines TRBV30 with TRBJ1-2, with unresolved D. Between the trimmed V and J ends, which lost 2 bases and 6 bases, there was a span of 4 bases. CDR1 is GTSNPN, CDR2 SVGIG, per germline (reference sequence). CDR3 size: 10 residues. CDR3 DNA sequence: TGTGCCTGGAGTCGGAATGGCTACACCTTC. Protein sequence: CAWSRNGYTF.

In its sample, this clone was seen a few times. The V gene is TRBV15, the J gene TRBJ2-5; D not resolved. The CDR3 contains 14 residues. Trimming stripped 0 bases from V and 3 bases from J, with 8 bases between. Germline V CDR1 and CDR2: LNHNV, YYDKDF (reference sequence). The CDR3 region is CATSRDKRKETQYF. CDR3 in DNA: TGTGCCACCAGCAGAGATAAGCGTAAAGAGACCCAGTACTTC.

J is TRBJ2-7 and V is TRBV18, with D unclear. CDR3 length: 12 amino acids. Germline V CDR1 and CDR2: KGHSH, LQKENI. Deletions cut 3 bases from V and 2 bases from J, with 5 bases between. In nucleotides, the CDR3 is TGTGCCAGCTCACCTTCGACCTACGAGCAGTACTTC. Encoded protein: CASSPSTYEQYF. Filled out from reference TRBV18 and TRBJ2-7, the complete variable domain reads NAGVMQNPRHLVRRRGQEARLRCSPMKGHSHVYWYRQLPEEGLKFMVYLQKENIIDESGMPKERFSAEFPKEGPSILRIQQVVRGDSAAYFCASSPSTYEQYFGPGTRLTVT.

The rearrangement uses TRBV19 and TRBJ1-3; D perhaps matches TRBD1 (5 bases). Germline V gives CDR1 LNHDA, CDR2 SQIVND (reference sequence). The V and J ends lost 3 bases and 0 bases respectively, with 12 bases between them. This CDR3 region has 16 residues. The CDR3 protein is CASSIWGLVSGNTIYF. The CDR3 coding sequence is TGTGCCAGTAGTATTTGGGGACTCGTCTCTGGAAACACCATATATTTT.

Written as DNA, the CDR3 is TGTGCCAGCTCACCACGACAGACTAGCGGTAACACCGGGGAGCTGTTTTTT. It translates to CASSPRQTSGNTGELFF. The chain couples TRBV18 to TRBJ2-2; 9 positions match TRBD2. The CDR3 runs 17 residues. Germline V gene sequence: CDR1 KGHSH, CDR2 LQKENI. Losses at the gene ends were 1 base for V and 2 bases for J; bases not matched to a gene: 5.

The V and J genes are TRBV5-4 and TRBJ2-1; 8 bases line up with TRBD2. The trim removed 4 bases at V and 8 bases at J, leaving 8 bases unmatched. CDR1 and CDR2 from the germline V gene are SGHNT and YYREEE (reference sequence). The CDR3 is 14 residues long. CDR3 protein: CASSPGLGIHEQFF. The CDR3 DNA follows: TGTGCCAGCAGCCCGGGACTAGGGATCCATGAGCAGTTCTTC.

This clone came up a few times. Here the CDR3 reads CASSVGWGPTDEQFF. The DNA of the CDR3 is TGTGCCAGCAGCGTAGGATGGGGACCAACGGATGAGCAGTTCTTC. The rearrangement links TRBV9 to TRBJ2-1; D may match TRBD1 or TRBD2 (5 bases each). Trimming cost V 0 bases and J 8 bases, with 15 bases left between them. CDR3 length equals 15 residues. The germline CDR1 and CDR2 sequences are SGDLS and YYNGEE.